One and the same sample provided the 26 T cell receptor beta chains below, sequenced in a study of metastatic and nonmetastatic thyroid tumors. TCRdb re-called clones from the PCR reads using MiXCR. The profile covers 60,000 to 75,000 clones, with just over 4% appearing a single time and about 20% taken by the ten largest. All patients reached thyroid surgery having received no treatment beforehand. Sequencing was performed on blood. These receptors came from a female donor with papillary thyroid cancer or a benign thyroid nodule (not recorded which). Some clones in this sample may be carry-over from other donors' samples.

This clone was counted many times. J is TRBJ2-3 and V is TRBV27, with no clear D. Germline V CDR1 and CDR2: MNHEY, SMNVEV (reference sequence). The V and J ends lost 3 bases and 6 bases respectively, with 7 bases between them. The CDR3 is made up of 12 amino acids. The CDR3 reads CASSFLGDTQYF. As DNA, the CDR3 is TGTGCCAGCAGTTTCCTCGGGGATACGCAGTATTTT.

This clone was observed a few times. The rearrangement joins TRBV2 to TRBJ2-7; D is unclear. Germline loops: CDR1 SNHLY, CDR2 FYNNEI. V was clipped by 6 bases and J by 4 bases, with 7 bases between them. CDR3 size: 11 residues. CDR3 sequence: CASSPPYEQYF. The CDR3 nucleotides read TGTGCCAGCAGCCCCCCGTACGAGCAGTACTTC. The complete variable domain, with remaining parts taken from reference TRBV2 and TRBJ2-7, reads EPEVTQTPSHQVTQMGQEVILRCVPISNHLYFYWYRQILGQKVEFLVSFYNNEISEKSEIFDDQFSVERPDGSNFTLKIRSTKLEDSAMYFCASSPPYEQYFGPGTRLTVT.

Notes on this clone: At one boundary the junction diverges from the germline segment, which might be a read error. The chain has TRBV28 and TRBJ1-5; D is uncertain. The V gene's germline CDR1 is MDHEN and CDR2 SYDVKM. The CDR3 has 12 residues. CDR3 loop: CDSSLSLAPQHF. In DNA, the CDR3 is TGTGACAGCAGCCTGTCTCTCGCGCCCCAGCATTTT.

There are many counts of this clone. A read error may produce the germline difference seen at one junction end. The CDR3 reads CSASLPSGSKDTQYF. CDR3 DNA: TGCAGTGCTAGTCTTCCTAGCGGGAGCAAAGATACGCAGTATTTT. V usage is TRBV20-1 and J usage is TRBJ2-3, with 10 nucleotides matching TRBD2. Germline loops: CDR1 DFQATT, CDR2 SNEGSKA (reference sequence). CDR3 length: 15 residues.

This clone occurred many times. The rearrangement joins TRBV2 to TRBJ1-2, with 10 nucleotides matching TRBD1. V lost 4 bases to trimming and J lost 6 bases; unmatched junction nucleotides: 2. The CDR3 is 13 residues long. Germline V CDR1 and CDR2: SNHLY, FYNNEI. The CDR3 nucleotides read TGTGCCAGCAGTGGGACAGGGGGTCATGGCTACACCTTC. It encodes CASSGTGGHGYTF.

The rearrangement uses TRBV4-1 and TRBJ2-7; D is possibly TRBD2 (6 bases). The CDR3 runs 15 residues. The germline gives CDR1 MGHRA, CDR2 YSYEKL. V gave up 3 bases and J gave up 3 bases, with 15 bases separating them. The CDR3 sequence is CASSQNRDSYYEQYF. In DNA form, the CDR3 reads TGCGCCAGCAGCCAGAACCGGGACTCCTACTACGAGCAGTACTTC.

This clone was observed a few times. This chain links TRBV20-1 with TRBJ2-7; D uncertain. This CDR3 is built from 11 residues. The V and J ends lost 6 bases and 6 bases respectively, with 12 bases between them. Per the germline V gene, CDR1 is DFQATT and CDR2 is SNEGSKA (reference sequence). The CDR3 nucleotides are TGCAGTGCCGCCCAGGTAGCCGAGCAGTACTTC. This translates into CSAAQVAEQYF.

This clone was seen repeatedly, ten times or more. The genes are TRBV6-1 and TRBJ2-3; 12 nucleotides align to TRBD2. With 2 bases clipped from V and 5 bases from J, the junction kept 5 bases outside the gene matches. Germline CDR1 is MNHNS and CDR2 is SASEGT. The length of the CDR3 is 16 residues. CDR3 residues: CASSERLAGVKDTQYF. CDR3 coding DNA: TGTGCCAGCAGTGAAAGACTAGCGGGAGTCAAAGATACGCAGTATTTT.

This clone was counted many times. This sequence joins TRBV2 and TRBJ2-2; the D gene is possibly TRBD1 (5 bases). Trimming stripped 4 bases from V and 7 bases from J, with 13 bases between. The CDR3 runs to 14 residues. Germline CDR1 SNHLY, CDR2 FYNNEI. CDR3 DNA: TGTGCCAGCAGTGTAGGGCAGGGCATCGGGGAGCTGTTTTTT. This sequence encodes CASSVGQGIGELFF.

This clone came up a few times. The chain is built from TRBV2 and TRBJ1-5; perhaps TRBD1 as D (5 bases). The CDR3 contains 14 residues. Germline assignment: CDR1 SNHLY and CDR2 FYNNEI. V lost 1 base and J lost 2, with 6 bases in between. Here the CDR3 DNA reads TGTGCCAGCAGTGAAGGGGGCCGCAATCAGCCCCAGCATTTT. As protein: CASSEGGRNQPQHF.

This clone occurred many times. The chain carries TRBV5-8 and TRBJ2-3, with 10 positions matching TRBD1. This CDR3 has 16 residues. Germline V gene sequence: CDR1 SGHTS, CDR2 YDEGEE. V shed 4 bases, J shed 2 bases, and the junction held 7 bases outside the gene matches. CDR3 sequence (DNA): TGTGCCAGCAGCCCGGGACAGGGGTGGGCCACAGATACGCAGTATTTT. It codes for CASSPGQGWATDTQYF. Together with reference TRBV5-8 and TRBJ2-3, the CDR3 gives the full variable domain: EAGVTQSPTHLIKTRGQQATLRCSPISGHTSVYWYQQALGLGLQFLLWYDEGEERNRGNFPPRFSGRQFPNYSSELNVNALELEDSALYLCASSPGQGWATDTQYFGPGTRLTVL.

CDR3 in amino acids: CASSSVGSYNEQFF. In DNA, the CDR3 is TGTGCCAGCAGTTCCGTCGGATCCTACAATGAGCAGTTCTTC. The genes are TRBV6-9 and TRBJ2-1; D gene uncertain. V lost 4 bases, J lost 1 base, and 8 bases lay in between. CDR1 is MNHGY, CDR2 SVAAGI, per germline. This CDR3 is 14 amino acids long.

This clone showed up many times. V and J are TRBV24-1 and TRBJ2-5; D gene uncertain. The length of the CDR3 is 12 residues. Trimming shortened V by 9 bases and J by 2 bases, and 9 bases separated the two germline ends. Germline-derived CDR1 and CDR2 are KGHDR and SFDVKD. CDR3 amino acids: CATARNQETQYF. The DNA of the CDR3 is TGTGCCACCGCCAGAAATCAAGAGACCCAGTACTTC.

This clone was counted many times. The genes are TRBV7-9 and TRBJ2-2; the D gene is possibly TRBD1 (5 bases). This CDR3 has 17 amino acids. Trimming cost V 5 bases and J 0 bases, with 16 bases left between them. Germline CDR1 reads SEHNR; CDR2 reads FQNEAQ (reference sequence). CDR3 nucleotide sequence: TGTGCCAGCAGCGTAACGGGCCCCAGGGCGAACACCGGGGAGCTGTTTTTT. Residues: CASSVTGPRANTGELFF.

The sample holds a few counts of this clone. This may be a read error: a much more frequent sequence differs by one nucleotide. This chain connects TRBV5-6 to TRBJ2-3, with no clear D. The CDR3 consists of 12 residues. Germline V gene sequence: CDR1 SGHDT, CDR2 YYEEEE. CDR3: CASSISTYTQYF. CDR3 nucleotide sequence: TGTGCCAGCAGCATAAGCACATATACGCAGTATTTT.

This clone was detected only a few times. V usage is TRBV6-1 and J usage is TRBJ1-3; D is uncertain. V was shortened by 7 bases and J by 4 bases, with 14 bases between the two germline ends. The CDR3 runs 14 residues. CDR1 is MNHNS, CDR2 SASEGT, per germline. CDR3 nucleotides: TGTGCCAGCACCTCCTCGTCGGCCGGAAACACCATATATTTT. Residues: CASTSSSAGNTIYF.

On this clone itself: Compared with germline, one end of the junction differs, possibly owing to a read error. The chain recombines TRBV12-5 with TRBJ2-3; the match to TRBD2 covers 13 bases. The CDR3 extends over 16 amino acids. CDR1 is LGHNT, CDR2 FRNRAP, per germline. The CDR3 DNA reads TGTGCTAGTTGTTTTGGACTAGCGGGAGTCACAGATACGCAGTATTTT. As protein: CASCFGLAGVTDTQYF. Full variable domain (missing parts from reference TRBV12-5 and TRBJ2-3): DARVTQTPRHKVTEMGQEVTMRCQPILGHNTVFWYRQTMMQGLELLAYFRNRAPLDDSGMPKDRFSAEMPDATLATLKIQPSEPRDSAVYFCASCFGLAGVTDTQYFGPGTRLTVL.

Many counts were recorded for this clone. This chain uses TRBV19 with TRBJ1-2; 8 nucleotides align to TRBD1. The ends lost 5 bases at V and 4 bases at J; junction bases unmatched: 3. Germline V gene data show CDR1 as LNHDA and CDR2 as SQIVND (reference sequence). This CDR3 comprises 13 residues. CDR3 in amino acids: CASSATGAYGYTF. The CDR3 nucleotides are TGTGCCAGTAGTGCGACAGGGGCCTATGGCTACACCTTC.

This clone was recorded at least ten times. The rearrangement links TRBV6-1 to TRBJ1-6, with 7 bases that match TRBD1. The germline gives CDR1 MNHNS, CDR2 SASEGT. The CDR3 runs to 14 residues. With 5 bases clipped from V and 13 bases from J, the junction kept 11 bases outside the gene matches. CDR3 sequence reads: CASSIGDSRSPLHF. In nucleotides, the CDR3 is TGTGCCAGCAGTATTGGGGACAGCCGGAGCCCCCTCCACTTT.

This clone occurred many times. The gene calls are TRBV5-1 and TRBJ1-2; D may be TRBD1 (6 bases). The V end lost 1 base, the J end lost 6 bases, and 16 bases lay between the germline ends. Per the germline V gene, CDR1 is SGHRS and CDR2 is YFSETQ. The CDR3 is 15 amino acids. CDR3 protein: CASSLRGIGPDGYTF. The CDR3 coding sequence is TGCGCCAGCAGCTTGAGGGGGATAGGGCCGGATGGCTACACCTTC.

In this sample, this clone turned up many times. The chain has TRBV25-1 and TRBJ2-1; D might be TRBD1 (6 bases). The CDR3 is made up of 16 amino acids. The ends were cut back, 4 bases at V and 7 bases at J, with 20 bases in the middle. Germline CDR1 is MGHDK and CDR2 is SYGVNS. CDR3 nucleotide sequence: TGTGCCAGCAGTGCGACGGCAGGGGAATCATGGAATGAGCAGTTCTTC. Its translation: CASSATAGESWNEQFF.

This clone was seen repeatedly, ten times or more. The rearrangement uses TRBV11-2 and TRBJ1-6, with 8 positions matching TRBD1. CDR3 size: 14 residues. Germline CDR1 reads SGHAT; CDR2 reads FQNNGV. With V trimmed by 3 bases and J by 9 bases, 4 bases remained unmatched. The chain's CDR3 is CASSFETGASPLHF. CDR3 DNA sequence: TGTGCCAGCAGCTTCGAGACAGGGGCTTCACCCCTCCACTTT.

This clone was seen at least ten times. The V and J genes are TRBV9 and TRBJ1-2; maybe TRBD1 (5 bases). The germline V gene has CDR1 SGDLS and CDR2 YYNGEE. V was pared by 7 bases and J by 4 bases, with 14 bases between. The CDR3 has 13 residues. The CDR3 nucleotides are TGTGCCAGCCCGACCGAAAGGGGCTATGGCTACACCTTC. Its protein product is CASPTERGYGYTF.

The chain employs TRBV7-3 and TRBJ2-6; 8 nucleotides agree with TRBD1. This CDR3 has 17 residues. The germline CDR1 and CDR2 sequences are SGHTA and FQGTGA. V dropped 5 bases and J dropped 0; count of bases not matched to a gene: 6. The CDR3 region is CASSRTGSASGANVLTF. The CDR3 nucleotides are TGTGCCAGCAGCCGGACAGGGAGCGCCTCTGGGGCCAACGTCCTGACTTTC.

This clone was recorded at least ten times. V is TRBV6-1 and J is TRBJ1-4, with D unresolved. V lost 1 base to trimming and J lost 7 bases, with 13 bases between them. The CDR3 covers 15 residues. Germline V lookup: CDR1 MNHNS, CDR2 SASEGT. The CDR3: CASSEELPRGEKLFF. CDR3 bases: TGTGCCAGCAGTGAAGAATTGCCCCGGGGTGAAAAACTGTTTTTT.

This clone was recorded many times. The V call is TRBV2, the J call TRBJ2-4; 13 positions match TRBD2. The ends lost 4 bases at V and 0 bases at J; junction bases unmatched: 9. The CDR3 has 19 residues. Germline CDR1 SNHLY, CDR2 FYNNEI. The CDR3 DNA is TGTGCCAGCAGTGTACGACTAGCGGGGGGACCGCTAGCCAAAAACATTCAGTACTTC. Protein: CASSVRLAGGPLAKNIQYF. The full variable domain, rest sourced from reference TRBV2 and TRBJ2-4, is EPEVTQTPSHQVTQMGQEVILRCVPISNHLYFYWYRQILGQKVEFLVSFYNNEISEKSEIFDDQFSVERPDGSNFTLKIRSTKLEDSAMYFCASSVRLAGGPLAKNIQYFGAGTRLSVL.